Below, 20 T cell receptor beta chains from the same sample are listed, as sequenced in a study of T-cell memory formation after mild COVID-19 (dated by TCRdb to the early 2020s). The library was built by means of 5' RACE. The sequencing machine was an Illumina NovaSeq 6000. TCRdb reran the public reads through fastp at Q25 and MiXCR, keeping productive beta chains. Rows are unified per CDR3 protein, each entry keeping the most common DNA and genes. The table for this sample lists over 500,000 distinct CDR3 sequences; approximately 15% of them were counted only once. The ten most abundant clones make up approximately 8.1% of the sample. The sequenced sample was PBMCs or a T cell subset sorted from them (not recorded which). The receptors were gathered from an adult woman who had mild COVID-19 (a few samples of this study predate the infection). The sample titles of this study are shuffled in the database, so cell type and time point are left out; the donor was told from shared clones.

This sequence joins TRBV4-2 and TRBJ1-2, with 7 bases aligning to TRBD1. Trimming removed 4 bases from V and 7 bases from J; junction bases left unmatched: 6. The germline CDR1 and CDR2 sequences are LGHNA and YNFKEQ. The CDR3 runs to 13 residues. The DNA of the CDR3 is TGTGCCAGCAGCCGGTTAGGGGGCGGTGGCTACACCTTC. It is translated as CASSRLGGGGYTF.

The table lists this clonotype with a few counts. The chain is built from TRBV30 and TRBJ1-2; tentative D call: TRBD1 (6 bases). The germline V gene has CDR1 GTSNPN and CDR2 SVGIG (reference sequence). V gave up 4 bases and J gave up 6 bases, with 15 bases separating them. The CDR3 has 13 residues. CDR3 protein: CAWKIQGGNGYTF. In nucleotides, the CDR3 is TGTGCCTGGAAGATACAGGGAGGGAATGGCTACACCTTC.

This clonotype was detected only a few times. V usage is TRBV20-1 and J usage is TRBJ2-3, with D perhaps being TRBD1 or TRBD2 (6 bases each). The germline V and J ends were trimmed by 6 bases and 2 bases, with 27 bases remaining between them. Germline V gives CDR1 DFQATT, CDR2 SNEGSKA (reference sequence). The CDR3 is 18 residues long. The CDR3 is CSANPPGGQKRHTDTQYF. The CDR3 bases are TGCAGTGCAAACCCGCCCGGGGGACAAAAGCGACACACAGATACGCAGTATTTT.

This chain joins TRBV16 and TRBJ2-7, with 10 bases aligning to TRBD1. The V gene end was trimmed by 4 bases and the J gene end by 5 bases; junction bases not matched to a gene: 5. The CDR3 has 14 residues. The V gene's germline CDR1 is KGHSY and CDR2 FQNENV. The CDR3 coding sequence is TGTGCCAGCAGCCGAGGACAGGGGGGTGACGAGCAGTACTTC. Its protein is CASSRGQGGDEQYF.

Only a few counts were recorded for this clonotype. The CDR3 region has the DNA TGTGCCAGCAGCTTAGTCCCCCGGGGGAGGAACACTGAAGCTTTCTTT. This sequence encodes CASSLVPRGRNTEAFF. V and J are TRBV7-9 and TRBJ1-1; D is possibly TRBD1 (5 bases). The CDR3 has 16 residues. Trimming pared 1 base from V and 1 base from J, leaving 13 bases between. The V gene's germline CDR1 is SEHNR and CDR2 FQNEAQ (reference sequence). Filled out from reference TRBV7-9 and TRBJ1-1, the complete variable domain reads DTGVSQNPRHKITKRGQNVTFRCDPISEHNRLYWYRQTLGQGPEFLTYFQNEAQLEKSRLLSDRFSAERPKGSFSTLEIQRTEQGDSAMYLCASSLVPRGRNTEAFFGQGTRLTVV.

This rearrangement joins TRBV27 to TRBJ2-3, with TRBD1 as a possible D gene (6 bases). Germline CDR1 and CDR2: MNHEY and SMNVEV (reference sequence). The V end was cut by 11 bases, the J end by 8 bases, with 26 bases between. This CDR3 spans 15 amino acids. CDR3 region: CASQMAQGAAVTQYF. CDR3 coding DNA: TGTGCCTCCCAAATGGCACAGGGCGCCGCCGTTACGCAGTATTTT.

The chain couples TRBV19 to TRBJ1-1; 7 bases line up with TRBD1. The CDR3 spans 15 residues. V shed 6 bases, J shed 0 bases, and the junction held 7 bases outside the gene matches. The germline gives CDR1 LNHDA, CDR2 SQIVND (reference sequence). CDR3 protein: CASRAPGTVNTEAFF. DNA for the CDR3: TGTGCCAGTAGGGCCCCCGGGACAGTGAACACTGAAGCTTTCTTT.

This clonotype was picked up a small number of times. This rearrangement joins TRBV20-1 to TRBJ1-2; D is ambiguous. Looked up from germline, CDR1 is DFQATT and CDR2 is SNEGSKA (reference sequence). The CDR3 runs 16 residues. V was trimmed by 4 bases and J by 0 bases, leaving 18 bases between them. CDR3 in amino acids: CSAKIPGGGTNYGYTF. In nucleotides, the CDR3 is TGCAGTGCTAAAATCCCCGGTGGCGGGACTAACTATGGCTACACCTTC.

This chain links TRBV20-1 with TRBJ1-2, with 9 bases identical to TRBD1. After removal of 4 bases from V and 5 bases from J, the junction contained 5 bases not matched to a gene. The CDR3 covers 13 residues. Germline CDR1 DFQATT, CDR2 SNEGSKA (reference sequence). CDR3 region: CSATTTGGYGYTF. In DNA, the CDR3 is TGCAGTGCTACCACGACAGGGGGATATGGCTACACCTTC.

This clonotype was seen more than once but under ten times. V gene TRBV3-2 combines with J gene TRBJ1-5. TRBV3-2 is flagged as a pseudogene. This CDR3 comprises 9 residues. Here the CDR3 reads CAGSQPQHF. Here the CDR3 DNA reads TGTGCGGGTAGTCAGCCCCAGCATTTT.

This clonotype was seen a few times. The chain links TRBV21-1 to TRBJ2-3; no DNA check was done on the table's D call, TRBD1. TRBV21-1 is reported as a pseudogene. This CDR3 has 16 amino acids. The CDR3 spells CASSRPTAGGTDTQYF. The CDR3 DNA reads as TGTGCCAGCTCGCGCCCCACAGCCGGCGGCACAGATACGCAGTATTTT.

This clonotype was observed a handful of times. The rearrangement links TRBV7-9 to TRBJ1-2; no clear D gene. CDR1 is SEHNR and CDR2 is FQNEAQ in the germline V gene (reference sequence). CDR3 length: 13 residues. Trimming removed 6 bases from V and 4 bases from J, with 12 bases in between. CDR3 sequence (DNA): TGTGCCAGCAGACACCAGGCAAGCTATGGCTACACCTTC. It specifies CASRHQASYGYTF. The complete variable domain, with remaining parts taken from reference TRBV7-9 and TRBJ1-2, reads DTGVSQNPRHKITKRGQNVTFRCDPISEHNRLYWYRQTLGQGPEFLTYFQNEAQLEKSRLLSDRFSAERPKGSFSTLEIQRTEQGDSAMYLCASRHQASYGYTFGSGTRLTVV.

The chain joins TRBV12-3 or TRBV12-4 to TRBJ1-4, with D unclear. V was trimmed by 6 bases and J by 5 bases, leaving 16 bases between them. CDR3 length: 15 residues. This CDR3 reads CASSPGWADNEKLFF. The CDR3 nucleotides read TGTGCCAGCAGCCCCGGGTGGGCGGACAATGAAAAACTGTTTTTT.

This CDR3 reads CASSPGTSGGETQYF. CDR3 sequence (DNA): TGTGCCAGCAGCCCCGGGACTAGTGGTGGAGAGACCCAGTACTTC. The V and J genes are TRBV7-9 and TRBJ2-5; 8 nucleotides align to TRBD2. The germline gives CDR1 SEHNR, CDR2 FQNEAQ (reference sequence). There are 15 residues in the CDR3. Trimming cost V 5 bases and J 4 bases; bases outside gene matches: 9.

The V call is TRBV20-1, the J call TRBJ2-1, with D tentatively TRBD1 (6 bases). V lost 6 bases, J lost 5 bases, and 14 bases lay in between. Germline loops: CDR1 DFQATT, CDR2 SNEGSKA (reference sequence). This CDR3 spans 13 amino acids. The CDR3 sequence: CSARRTANNEQFF. CDR3 nucleotides: TGCAGTGCCCGTAGGACAGCAAACAATGAGCAGTTCTTC.

This clonotype was recorded many times. This chain joins TRBV20-1 and TRBJ1-2; D not resolved. CDR3 length: 12 residues. Trimming pared 5 bases from V and 7 bases from J, leaving 14 bases between. CDR1 is DFQATT, CDR2 SNEGSKA, per germline (reference sequence). The CDR3 DNA reads TGCAGTGCTTATGACGGCGCGGGTGGCTACACCTTC. It yields the protein CSAYDGAGGYTF.

This clonotype was observed a handful of times. This chain links TRBV6-2 or TRBV6-3 with TRBJ2-7; unclear D gene. Germline lookup yields CDR1 MNHEY and CDR2 SVGEGT. The ends were cut back, 2 bases at V and 6 bases at J, with 5 bases in the middle. The CDR3 loop spans 11 amino acids. The CDR3 region is CASSYTVEQYF. Here the CDR3 DNA reads TGTGCCAGCAGTTACACAGTCGAGCAGTACTTC.

The chain employs TRBV7-9 and TRBJ2-1; TRBD1 matches at 10 bases. V lost 6 bases to trimming and J lost 10 bases; unmatched junction nucleotides: 15. The CDR3 is 16 amino acids. CDR1 and CDR2 (germline): SEHNR, FQNEAQ (reference sequence). CDR3 nucleotides: TGTGCCAGCAGAATTACCCCGGGACAGGGGTCGAGGGAGCAGTTCTTC. Protein: CASRITPGQGSREQFF.

This rearrangement joins TRBV20-1 to TRBJ2-7; 7 bases are shared with TRBD2. J gave up 3 bases and V 5 bases, and 4 bases lay outside the gene matches. CDR3 length: 12 amino acids. CDR1 DFQATT and CDR2 SNEGSKA come from the germline V gene (reference sequence). CDR3 region: CSAPGLYYEQYF. The CDR3, as DNA: TGCAGTGCTCCGGGACTATACTACGAGCAGTACTTC.

This clonotype showed up just a few times. The genes are TRBV5-1 and TRBJ1-2, with D possibly being TRBD1 (5 bases). Trimming removed 3 bases at V and 8 bases at J, with 26 bases between. CDR3 size: 17 residues. Germline V gene data show CDR1 as SGHRS and CDR2 as YFSETQ. In DNA form, the CDR3 reads TGCGCCAGCAGCTACTCCGGGACTGCAACTACTACTCGGGGCTACACCTTC. It codes for CASSYSGTATTTRGYTF.